Presented here are 7 T cell receptor beta chains from one specimen sequenced in a study of blood T cells in healthy people across ages. The second PCR ran about 6 to 11 cycles with a sample-barcoded 5' primer and J-beta primers. MiXCR, run by TCRdb on the 5' RACE reads, gives a single entry per CDR3 protein. The table shows approximately 400,000 distinct CDR3 sequences, with approximately 51% occurring only once. Sequencing was performed on blood. These receptors were taken from a man aged 55 to 70 in good health.

The chain recombines TRBV12-3 or TRBV12-4 with TRBJ2-1, with 7 bases aligning to TRBD1. Unmatched junction bases numbered 4, after V lost 8 bases and J lost 0 bases. The CDR3 covers 14 residues. CDR3 residues: CASQDRNSYNEQFF. CDR3 nucleotides: TGTGCCAGCCAGGACAGGAACTCCTACAATGAGCAGTTCTTC.

This clonotype is a singleton in its sample. The V gene is TRBV20-1, the J gene TRBJ2-5; 10 bases are shared with TRBD2. This CDR3 contains 15 residues. The junction had 5 bases not matched to a gene; V was cut back by 1 base and J by 3 bases. The germline gives CDR1 DFQATT, CDR2 SNEGSKA (reference sequence). The CDR3 DNA reads as TGCAGTGCTAGAGCTAGCGGGAGAGGGAAAGAGACCCAGTACTTC. It yields the protein CSARASGRGKETQYF.

This clonotype has a count of ten or more. V and J are TRBV7-2 and TRBJ2-7; D gene unclear. The CDR3 contains 11 residues. V was pared by 3 bases and J by 7 bases, with 7 bases between. Germline V gives CDR1 SGHTA, CDR2 FQGNSA. The CDR3 spells CASSFLGEQYF. The CDR3 DNA follows: TGTGCCAGCAGCTTCCTAGGGGAGCAGTACTTC.

V and J are TRBV20-1 and TRBJ2-4; a possible D gene is TRBD1 (5 bases). This CDR3 is 14 amino acids long. Germline values: CDR1 DFQATT, CDR2 SNEGSKA (reference sequence). Trimming took 3 bases from V and 0 from J, leaving 9 bases between them. CDR3 region: CSASGGQAKNIQYF. The CDR3 DNA reads as TGCAGTGCTAGCGGCGGACAAGCCAAAAACATTCAGTACTTC.

The chain is built from TRBV21-1 and TRBJ2-3. TRBV21-1 is assigned pseudogene status. The CDR3 is 14 amino acids. CDR3 in amino acids: CASSKDPNKDTQYF. DNA of the CDR3: TGTGCCAGCAGCAAAGACCCTAACAAGGATACGCAGTATTTT.

Ten or more counts support this clonotype. V and J are TRBV10-3 and TRBJ2-7; no clear D. The CDR3 consists of 11 residues. Germline CDR1 ENHRY, CDR2 SYGVKD. Trimming shortened V by 3 bases and J by 2 bases, and 2 bases separated the two germline ends. CDR3 bases: TGTGCCATCAGTGATCCCTACGAGCAGTACTTC. This translates into CAISDPYEQYF.

The gene calls are TRBV5-1 and TRBJ1-4; maybe TRBD1 (5 bases). Trimming shortened V by 0 bases and J by 5 bases, and 8 bases separated the two germline ends. The CDR3 runs 14 residues. Germline assignment: CDR1 SGHRS and CDR2 YFSETQ. The CDR3 DNA is TGCGCCAGCAGCTTGGGACAGCTAAATGAAAAACTGTTTTTT. The encoded protein is CASSLGQLNEKLFF.